This T cell receptor beta chain was profiled in a study of blood T cell repertoires in COVID-19. Overall study: Sample material is recorded as cDNA or gDNA derived from T cells, B-cell-depleted T cells, or PBMCs.

The CDR3 consists of 14 residues. The germline CDR1 and CDR2 sequences are SEHNR and FQNEAQ (reference sequence). V was pared by 1 base and J by 3 bases, with 9 bases between. In the original processing: Nucleated cell counts were estimated from reference gene primer amplification. Repertoires were generated with immunoSEQ multiplex PCR, while TCRdb's copy carries only in-frame clones and drops some. That table gives V, J and clone size, and the DNA gave D and trimming. Of about 440,000 clones in the sample, around 89% were seen once. This clone has a single count. The receptor was isolated from a woman in her twenties or thirties with acute or convalescent COVID-19. Sequenced: peripheral blood. The chain recombines TRBV7-9 with TRBJ1-2, with TRBD1 as a possible D gene (5 bases). The CDR3 sequence: CASSLEVQDYGYTF. DNA of the CDR3: TGTGCCAGCAGCTTAGAGGTACAGGACTATGGCTACACCTTC.